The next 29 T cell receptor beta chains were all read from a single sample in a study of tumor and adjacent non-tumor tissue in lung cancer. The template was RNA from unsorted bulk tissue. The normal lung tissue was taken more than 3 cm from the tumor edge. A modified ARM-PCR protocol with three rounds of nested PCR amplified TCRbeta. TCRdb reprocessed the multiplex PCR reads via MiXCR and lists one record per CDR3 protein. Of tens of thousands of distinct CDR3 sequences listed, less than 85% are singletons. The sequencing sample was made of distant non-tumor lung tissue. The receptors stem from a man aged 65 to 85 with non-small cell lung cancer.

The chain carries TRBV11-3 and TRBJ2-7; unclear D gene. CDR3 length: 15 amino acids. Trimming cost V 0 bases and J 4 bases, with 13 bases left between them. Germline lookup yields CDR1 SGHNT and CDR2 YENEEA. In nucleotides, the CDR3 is TGTGCCAGCAGCTTAGATGACGGTACAAGATACGAGCAGTACTTC. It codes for CASSLDDGTRYEQYF.

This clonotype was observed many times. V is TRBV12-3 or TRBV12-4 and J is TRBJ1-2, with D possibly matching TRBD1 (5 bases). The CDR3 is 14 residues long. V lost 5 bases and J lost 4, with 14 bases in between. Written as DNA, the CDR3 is TGTGCCAGCAGTGGATCGGCAGGGCCCTATGGCTACACCTTC. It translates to CASSGSAGPYGYTF.

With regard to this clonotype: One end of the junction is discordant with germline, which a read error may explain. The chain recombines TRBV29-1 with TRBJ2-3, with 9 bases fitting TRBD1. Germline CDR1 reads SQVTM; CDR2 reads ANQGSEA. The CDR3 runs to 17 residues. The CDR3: CSLFPYVTGGDIDTQCF. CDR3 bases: TGCAGCTTATTCCCATATGTGACAGGGGGGGACATAGATACGCAGTGTTTT.

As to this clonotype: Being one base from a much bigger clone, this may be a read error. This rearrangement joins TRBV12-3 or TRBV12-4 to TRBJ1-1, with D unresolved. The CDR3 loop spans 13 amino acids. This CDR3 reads CAISFRESPEAFF. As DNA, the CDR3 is TGTGCCATCAGTTTCCGGGAGTCTCCTGAAGCTTTCTTT.

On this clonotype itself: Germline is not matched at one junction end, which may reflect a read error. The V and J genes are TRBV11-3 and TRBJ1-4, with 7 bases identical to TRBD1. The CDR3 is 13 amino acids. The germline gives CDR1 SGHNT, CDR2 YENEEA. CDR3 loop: CASNNRGHEKLFF. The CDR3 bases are TGTGCCAGCAATAACAGGGGACATGAAAAACTGTTTTTC.

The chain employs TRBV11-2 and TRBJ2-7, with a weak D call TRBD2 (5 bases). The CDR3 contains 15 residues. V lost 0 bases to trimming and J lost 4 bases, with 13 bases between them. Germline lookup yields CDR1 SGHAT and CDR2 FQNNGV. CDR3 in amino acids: CASSLDGEGMYEQYF. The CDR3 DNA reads TGTGCCAGCAGCTTAGATGGAGAGGGCATGTACGAGCAGTACTTC.

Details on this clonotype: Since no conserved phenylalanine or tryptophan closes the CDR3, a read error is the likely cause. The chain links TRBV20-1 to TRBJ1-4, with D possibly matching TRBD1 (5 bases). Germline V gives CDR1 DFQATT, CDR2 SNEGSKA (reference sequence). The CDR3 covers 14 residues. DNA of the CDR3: TGCGGTTTTTCTAAGCAGGATCGGGGCGAAAAACTGTTTGTT. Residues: CGFSKQDRGEKLFV.

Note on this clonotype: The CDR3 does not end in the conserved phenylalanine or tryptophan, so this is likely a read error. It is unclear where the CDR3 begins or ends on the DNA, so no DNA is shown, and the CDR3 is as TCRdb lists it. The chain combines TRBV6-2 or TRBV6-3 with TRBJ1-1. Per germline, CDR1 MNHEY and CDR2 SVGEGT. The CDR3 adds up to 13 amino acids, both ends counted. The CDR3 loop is CASSETLNTEGSY.

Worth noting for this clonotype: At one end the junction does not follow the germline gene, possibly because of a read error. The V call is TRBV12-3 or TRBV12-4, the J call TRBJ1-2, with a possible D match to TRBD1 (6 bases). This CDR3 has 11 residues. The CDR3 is CVSSTDRNYSF. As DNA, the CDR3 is TGTGTCAGCAGTACCGACAGGAACTACAGCTTC.

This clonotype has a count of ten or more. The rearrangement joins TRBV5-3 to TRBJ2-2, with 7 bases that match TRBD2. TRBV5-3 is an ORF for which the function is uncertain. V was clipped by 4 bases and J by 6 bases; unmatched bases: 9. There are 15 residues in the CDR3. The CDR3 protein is CARSPDGEGSGELFF. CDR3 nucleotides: TGTGCCAGAAGCCCGGACGGGGAGGGATCCGGGGAGCTGTTTTTT.

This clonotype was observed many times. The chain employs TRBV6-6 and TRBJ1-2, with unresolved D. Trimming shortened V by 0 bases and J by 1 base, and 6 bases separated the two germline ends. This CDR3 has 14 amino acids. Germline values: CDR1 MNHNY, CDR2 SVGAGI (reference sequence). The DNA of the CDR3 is TGTGCCAGCAGTTACTCGGCTGATAACTATGGCTACACCTTC. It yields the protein CASSYSADNYGYTF.

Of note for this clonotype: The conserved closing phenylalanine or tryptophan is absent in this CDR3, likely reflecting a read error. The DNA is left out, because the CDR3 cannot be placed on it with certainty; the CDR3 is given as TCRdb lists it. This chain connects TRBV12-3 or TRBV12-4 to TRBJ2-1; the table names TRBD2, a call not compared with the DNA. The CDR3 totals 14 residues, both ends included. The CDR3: CAISLSREGNERFL.

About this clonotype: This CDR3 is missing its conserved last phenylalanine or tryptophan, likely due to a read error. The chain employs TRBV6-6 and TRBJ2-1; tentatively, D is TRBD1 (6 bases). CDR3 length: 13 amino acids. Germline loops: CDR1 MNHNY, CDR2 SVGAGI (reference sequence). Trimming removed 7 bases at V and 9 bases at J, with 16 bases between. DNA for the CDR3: TGTGCCAGCACTTCACAGGGCTCGGGTGAGCAGTTCTTA. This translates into CASTSQGSGEQFL.

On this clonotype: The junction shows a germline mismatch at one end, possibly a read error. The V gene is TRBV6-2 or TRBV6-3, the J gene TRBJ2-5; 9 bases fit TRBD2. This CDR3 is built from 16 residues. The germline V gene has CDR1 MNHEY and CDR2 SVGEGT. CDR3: CASSYLREGYQETHYF. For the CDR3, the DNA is TGTGCCAGCAGTTACTTGCGGGAGGGATACCAAGAGACCCACTACTTC.

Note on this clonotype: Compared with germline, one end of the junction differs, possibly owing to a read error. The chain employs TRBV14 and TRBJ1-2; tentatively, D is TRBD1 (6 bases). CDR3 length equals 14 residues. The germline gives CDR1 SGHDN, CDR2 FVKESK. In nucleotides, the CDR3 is TGTGACAGCAGCCGGACAGAGTACCCCTATGGCTACACCTTC. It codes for CDSSRTEYPYGYTF. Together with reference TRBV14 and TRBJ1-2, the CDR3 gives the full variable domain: EAGVTQFPSHSVIEKGQTVTLRCDPISGHDNLYWYRRVMGKEIKFLLHFVKESKQDESGMPNNRFLAERTGGTYSTLKVQPAELEDSGVYFCDSSRTEYPYGYTFGSGTRLTVV.

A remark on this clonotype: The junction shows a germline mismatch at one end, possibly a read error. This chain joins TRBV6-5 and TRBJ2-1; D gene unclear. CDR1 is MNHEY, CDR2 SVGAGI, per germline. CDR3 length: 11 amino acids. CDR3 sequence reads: CASNTKNEQLF. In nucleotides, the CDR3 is TGTGCCAGCAATACCAAGAATGAGCAGTTATTC.

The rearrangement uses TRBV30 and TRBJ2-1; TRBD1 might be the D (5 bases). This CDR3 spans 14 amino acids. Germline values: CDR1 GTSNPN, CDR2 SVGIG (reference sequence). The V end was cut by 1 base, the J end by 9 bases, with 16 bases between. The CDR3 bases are TGTGCCTGGAGTGGTCAGGGATTAGGCAGTGAGCAGTTCTTC. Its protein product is CAWSGQGLGSEQFF.

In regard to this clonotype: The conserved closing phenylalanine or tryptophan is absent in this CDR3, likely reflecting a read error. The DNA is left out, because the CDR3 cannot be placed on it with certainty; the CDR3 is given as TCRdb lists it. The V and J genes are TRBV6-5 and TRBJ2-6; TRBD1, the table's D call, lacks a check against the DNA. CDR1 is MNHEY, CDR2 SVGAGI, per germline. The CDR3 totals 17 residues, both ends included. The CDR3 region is CAGSSGTGGSGANVLSL.

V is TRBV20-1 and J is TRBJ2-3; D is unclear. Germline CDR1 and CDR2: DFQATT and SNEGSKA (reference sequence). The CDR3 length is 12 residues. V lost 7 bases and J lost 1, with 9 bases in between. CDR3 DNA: TGCAGTGTCCAGGACGGCACAGATACGCAGTATTTT. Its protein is CSVQDGTDTQYF.

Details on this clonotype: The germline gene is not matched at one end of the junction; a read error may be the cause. CDR3 bases: TGTGCCAGCAGCATGGCATGGCAGGGGGTCACCGGGGACCTGTTTTTT. It codes for CASSMAWQGVTGDLFF. The chain links TRBV5-6 to TRBJ2-2, with 7 bases matching TRBD1. There are 16 residues in the CDR3. The germline CDR1 and CDR2 sequences are SGHDT and YYEEEE.

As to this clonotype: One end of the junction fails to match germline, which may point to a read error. DNA of the CDR3: TGCAGTGCTAGAGAGAGTAACACTGAAGTTTTCTTT. Protein product: CSARESNTEVFF. This chain connects TRBV20-1 to TRBJ1-1, with D unresolved. CDR1 is DFQATT and CDR2 is SNEGSKA in the germline V gene (reference sequence). This CDR3 is 12 amino acids long.

The CDR3 region is CVSSLVGIGVAEELFF. The CDR3, as DNA: TGTGTCAGTAGCTTAGTGGGCATAGGGGTTGCCGAGGAGCTGTTTTTT. The rearrangement joins TRBV11-2 to TRBJ2-2, with D maybe TRBD1 (5 bases). The CDR3 extends over 16 amino acids. The germline V gene encodes CDR1 SGHAT and CDR2 FQNNGV. The full variable domain, with the rest looked up from reference TRBV11-2 and TRBJ2-2, is EAGVAQSPRYKIIEKRQSVAFWCNPISGHATLYWYQQILGQGPKLLIQFQNNGVVDDSQLPKDRFSAERLKGVDSTLKIQPAKLEDSAVYLCVSSLVGIGVAEELFFGEGSRLTVL.

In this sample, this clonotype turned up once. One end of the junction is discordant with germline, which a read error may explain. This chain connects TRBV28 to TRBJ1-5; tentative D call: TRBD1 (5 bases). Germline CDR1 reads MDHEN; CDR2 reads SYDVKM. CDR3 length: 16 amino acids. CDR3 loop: CTSRLEARGLNHSQHF. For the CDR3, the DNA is TGTACCAGCAGACTAGAGGCGAGGGGTCTAAATCATTCCCAGCATTTT. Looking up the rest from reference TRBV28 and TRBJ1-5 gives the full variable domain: DVKVTQSSRYLVKRTGEKVFLECVQDMDHENMFWYRQDPGLGLRLIYFSYDVKMKEKGDIPEGYSVSREKKERFSLILESASTNQTSMYLCTSRLEARGLNHSQHFGDGTRLSIL.

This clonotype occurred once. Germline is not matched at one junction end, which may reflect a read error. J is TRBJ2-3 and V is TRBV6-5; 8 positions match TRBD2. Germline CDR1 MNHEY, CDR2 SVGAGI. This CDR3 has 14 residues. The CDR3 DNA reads TGTGCCAGCAGCCTCACTAGCGGTGCGAATACGCACTATTTT. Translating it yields CASSLTSGANTHYF.

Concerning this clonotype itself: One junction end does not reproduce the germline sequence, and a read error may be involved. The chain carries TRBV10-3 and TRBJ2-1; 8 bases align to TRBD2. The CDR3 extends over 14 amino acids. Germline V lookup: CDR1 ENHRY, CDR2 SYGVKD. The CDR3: CTISSGVLSGEQIF. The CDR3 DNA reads TGTACCATCAGTAGCGGGGTTCTCTCGGGTGAGCAGATCTTC.

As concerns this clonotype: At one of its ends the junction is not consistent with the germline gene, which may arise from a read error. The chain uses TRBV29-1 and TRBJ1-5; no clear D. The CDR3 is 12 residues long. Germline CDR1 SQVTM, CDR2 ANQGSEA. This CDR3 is CSVGGPGTPQHF. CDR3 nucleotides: TGCAGCGTAGGTGGGCCGGGCACGCCCCAGCATTTC.

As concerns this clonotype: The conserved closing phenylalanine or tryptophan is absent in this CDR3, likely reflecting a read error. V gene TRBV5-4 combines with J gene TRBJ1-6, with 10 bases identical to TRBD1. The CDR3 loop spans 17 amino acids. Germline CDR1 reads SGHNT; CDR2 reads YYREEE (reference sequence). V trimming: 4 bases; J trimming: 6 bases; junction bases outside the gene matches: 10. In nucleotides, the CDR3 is TGTGCCAGCAGCACGAGGACAGGGGGAGGGATTAATTCACCCCTCCACATT. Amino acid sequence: CASSTRTGGGINSPLHI.

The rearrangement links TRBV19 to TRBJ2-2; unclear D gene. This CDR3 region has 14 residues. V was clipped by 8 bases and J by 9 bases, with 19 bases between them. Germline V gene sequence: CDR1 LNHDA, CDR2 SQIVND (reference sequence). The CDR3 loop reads CASQKTIVLRELFF. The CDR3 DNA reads TGTGCCAGTCAGAAAACCATAGTGCTCAGGGAGCTGTTTTTT.

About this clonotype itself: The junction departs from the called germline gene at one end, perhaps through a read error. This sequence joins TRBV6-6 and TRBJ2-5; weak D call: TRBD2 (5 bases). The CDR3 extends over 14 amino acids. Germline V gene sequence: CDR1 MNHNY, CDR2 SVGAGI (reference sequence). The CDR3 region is CDSSYGTEAETQYF. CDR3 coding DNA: TGTGACAGCAGTTACGGCACGGAGGCGGAGACCCAGTACTTC.